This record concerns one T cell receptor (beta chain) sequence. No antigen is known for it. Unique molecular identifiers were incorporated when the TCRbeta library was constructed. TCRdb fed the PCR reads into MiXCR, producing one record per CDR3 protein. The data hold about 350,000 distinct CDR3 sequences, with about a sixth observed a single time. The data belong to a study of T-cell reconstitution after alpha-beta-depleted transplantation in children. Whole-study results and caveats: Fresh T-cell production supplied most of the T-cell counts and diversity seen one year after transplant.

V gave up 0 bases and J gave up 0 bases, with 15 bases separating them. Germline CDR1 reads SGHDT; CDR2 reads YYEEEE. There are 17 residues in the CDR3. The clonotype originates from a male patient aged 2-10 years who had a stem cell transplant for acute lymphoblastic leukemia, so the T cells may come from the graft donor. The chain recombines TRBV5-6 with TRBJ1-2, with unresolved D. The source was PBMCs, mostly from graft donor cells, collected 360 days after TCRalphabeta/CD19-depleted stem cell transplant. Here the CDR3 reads CASSLGAAARANYGYTF. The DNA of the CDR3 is TGTGCCAGCAGCTTGGGGGCGGCAGCCCGAGCTAACTATGGCTACACCTTC.